This T cell receptor beta chain emerged from a study of cytomegalovirus exposure and HLA in healthy donors. Study-wide results and limits: TCR beta chain V- and J-gene trimming was linked, in a later analysis, to a missense variant in DCLRE1C. Several top significant clusters appeared, in a later analysis, to be linked to common viral pathogens.

On this clone itself: Its antigen remains unidentified.

Both 60 Vbeta primers and 13 Jbeta primers went into the PCR. Original data processing: Later work found around 85 million unique TCR beta chains, with approximately 12 million shared. TCRdb's table, derived via immunoSEQ multiplex PCR, lists solely in-frame clones and lacks some. That table gives V, J and clone size, and the DNA gave D and trimming. Among 120,000 to 150,000 clones listed, about 70% were seen once. The V gene's germline CDR1 is SGHRS and CDR2 YFSETQ. Deletions cut 1 base from V and 0 bases from J, with 8 bases between. The CDR3 sequence is 15 residues long. V gene TRBV5-1 combines with J gene TRBJ1-3; D is uncertain. What was sequenced was PBMCs. The sequence was obtained from a man aged 55 to 70 in good health and CMV-seronegative. The CDR3 region is CASSLQPSSGNTIYF. The CDR3 region has the DNA TGCGCCAGCAGCTTGCAGCCTAGCTCTGGAAACACCATATATTTT.